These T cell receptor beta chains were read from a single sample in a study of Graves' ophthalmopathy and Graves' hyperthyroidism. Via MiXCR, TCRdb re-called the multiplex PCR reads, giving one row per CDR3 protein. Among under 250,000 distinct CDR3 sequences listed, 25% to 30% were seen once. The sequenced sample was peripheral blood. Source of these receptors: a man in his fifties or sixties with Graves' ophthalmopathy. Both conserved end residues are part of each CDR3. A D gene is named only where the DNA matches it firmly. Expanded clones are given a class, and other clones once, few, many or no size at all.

cdr3_aa: CASSNYHRSPLHF
cdr3_nt: TGTGCCAGCAGTAATTATCACAGGTCACCCCTCCACTTT
j_call: TRBJ1-6
v_call: TRBV6-2/TRBV6-3
cdr3_length: 13
d_call: .
clone_size: .

cdr3_aa: CASGPGRPYEQYF
cdr3_nt: TGTGCCAGCGGTCCGGGACGCCCCTACGAGCAGTACTTC
j_call: TRBJ2-7
v_call: TRBV2
cdr3_length: 13
d_call: .
clone_size: many

cdr3_aa: CASTQGKYQPQHF
cdr3_nt: TGTGCCAGCACTCAGGGGAAGTATCAGCCCCAGCATTTT
j_call: TRBJ1-5
v_call: TRBV6-1
cdr3_length: 13
d_call: .
clone_size: .

cdr3_aa: CASKQTTNYGYTF
cdr3_nt: TGTGCCAGCAAACAGACCACAAACTATGGCTACACCTTC
j_call: TRBJ1-2
v_call: TRBV6-2/TRBV6-3
cdr3_length: 13
d_call: .
clone_size: .

cdr3_aa: CASSPPSTGELFF
cdr3_nt: TGTGCCAGCTCACCACCAAGCACCGGGGAGCTGTTTTTT
j_call: TRBJ2-2
v_call: TRBV18
cdr3_length: 13
d_call: .
clone_size: many

cdr3_aa: CASSLGGVFGHEQYF
cdr3_nt: TGTGCCAGCAGCTTGGGGGGAGTGTTTGGCCACGAGCAGTACTTC
j_call: TRBJ2-7
v_call: TRBV7-2
cdr3_length: 15
d_call: .
clone_size: .

cdr3_aa: CASSLRGRNSPLHF
cdr3_nt: TGTGCCAGCAGTTTAAGGGGTAGGAATTCACCCCTCCACTTT
j_call: TRBJ1-6
v_call: TRBV27
cdr3_length: 14
d_call: .
clone_size: .

cdr3_aa: CASRQSGVKNIQYF
cdr3_nt: TGTGCCAGCAGACAAAGCGGAGTTAAAAACATTCAGTACTTC
j_call: TRBJ2-4
v_call: TRBV13
cdr3_length: 14
d_call: .
clone_size: many

cdr3_aa: CASSKGQGYEQYF
cdr3_nt: TGTGCCAGCAGTAAGGGACAGGGATACGAGCAGTACTTC
j_call: TRBJ2-7
v_call: TRBV12-3/TRBV12-4
cdr3_length: 13
d_call: TRBD1
clone_size: many

cdr3_aa: CASSPGSGQYF
cdr3_nt: TGTGCCAGCAGCCCCGGGTCGGGGCAGTACTTC
j_call: TRBJ2-7
v_call: TRBV7-9
cdr3_length: 11
d_call: .
clone_size: .

cdr3_aa: CASSLRWTDLWNEQYF
cdr3_nt: TGTGCCAGCAGCTTACGCTGGACAGACCTTTGGAACGAGCAGTACTTC
j_call: TRBJ2-7
v_call: TRBV7-2
cdr3_length: 16
d_call: .
clone_size: .

cdr3_aa: CASRFGGTNTEAFF
cdr3_nt: TGTGCCAGCAGGTTCGGGGGTACGAACACTGAAGCTTTCTTT
j_call: TRBJ1-1
v_call: TRBV27
cdr3_length: 14
d_call: .
clone_size: many

cdr3_aa: CSARGTSVEQYF
cdr3_nt: TGCAGTGCTAGAGGGACTTCCGTCGAGCAGTACTTC
j_call: TRBJ2-7
v_call: TRBV20-1
cdr3_length: 12
d_call: .
clone_size: many

cdr3_aa: CATSDLTASVTYEQYF
cdr3_nt: TGTGCCACCAGTGACTTGACGGCGTCAGTCACCTACGAGCAGTACTTC
j_call: TRBJ2-7
v_call: TRBV24-1
cdr3_length: 16
d_call: .
clone_size: many

cdr3_aa: CASSLGGTGDWETQYF
cdr3_nt: TGTGCCAGCAGCCTAGGAGGGACAGGGGATTGGGAGACCCAGTACTTC
j_call: TRBJ2-5
v_call: TRBV12-3/TRBV12-4
cdr3_length: 16
d_call: TRBD1
clone_size: many

cdr3_aa: CASSRRVYEQYF
cdr3_nt: TGTGCCAGCAGTCGGAGGGTATACGAGCAGTACTTC
j_call: TRBJ2-7
v_call: TRBV2
cdr3_length: 12
d_call: .
clone_size: many

cdr3_aa: CASSEDRETSPLHF
cdr3_nt: TGTGCCAGCAGTGAGGACAGGGAGACTTCACCCCTCCACTTT
j_call: TRBJ1-6
v_call: TRBV6-1
cdr3_length: 14
d_call: TRBD1
clone_size: .

cdr3_aa: CASSPLAGTLTYEQYF
cdr3_nt: TGCGCCAGCAGCCCTCTTGCCGGGACATTGACCTACGAGCAGTACTTC
j_call: TRBJ2-7
v_call: TRBV5-1
cdr3_length: 16
d_call: .
clone_size: many

cdr3_aa: CASRTGTQLMNTEAFF
cdr3_nt: TGTGCCAGCAGGACCGGGACGCAGCTCATGAACACTGAAGCTTTCTTT
j_call: TRBJ1-1
v_call: TRBV6-2/TRBV6-3
cdr3_length: 16
d_call: .
clone_size: many

cdr3_aa: CASSPGPRDTQYF
cdr3_nt: TGTGCCAGCAGCCCAGGACCCAGGGATACGCAGTATTTT
j_call: TRBJ2-3
v_call: TRBV7-3
cdr3_length: 13
d_call: .
clone_size: many

cdr3_aa: CASSQGLVAVTEAFF
cdr3_nt: TGTGCCAGCAGCCAAGGGTTGGTGGCGGTCACTGAAGCTTTCTTT
j_call: TRBJ1-1
v_call: TRBV4-2
cdr3_length: 15
d_call: .
clone_size: .

cdr3_aa: CASSVAGHEYQETQYF
cdr3_nt: TGTGCCAGCAGCGTAGCAGGGCACGAATACCAAGAGACCCAGTACTTC
j_call: TRBJ2-5
v_call: TRBV9
cdr3_length: 16
d_call: .
clone_size: once

cdr3_aa: CASSKTSADGETQYF
cdr3_nt: TGTGCCAGCAGCAAAACTAGCGCAGATGGGGAGACCCAGTACTTC
j_call: TRBJ2-5
v_call: TRBV7-2
cdr3_length: 15
d_call: TRBD2
clone_size: .

cdr3_aa: CASSFPPADEQYF
cdr3_nt: TGTGCCAGCAGCTTCCCTCCCGCGGACGAGCAGTACTTC
j_call: TRBJ2-7
v_call: TRBV7-9
cdr3_length: 13
d_call: .
clone_size: many

cdr3_aa: CASSRGRNAEAFF
cdr3_nt: TGTGCCAGTTCCAGGGGGAGAAACGCTGAAGCTTTCTTT
j_call: TRBJ1-1
v_call: TRBV12-3/TRBV12-4
cdr3_length: 13
d_call: TRBD1
clone_size: .

cdr3_aa: CASRKQGTQPQHF
cdr3_nt: TGTGCCAGCAGGAAACAGGGTACTCAGCCCCAGCATTTT
j_call: TRBJ1-5
v_call: TRBV6-1
cdr3_length: 13
d_call: .
clone_size: .

cdr3_aa: CASSSQVDPLPYEQYF
cdr3_nt: TGTGCCAGCAGCTCCCAGGTCGACCCTCTACCCTACGAGCAGTACTTC
j_call: TRBJ2-7
v_call: TRBV9
cdr3_length: 16
d_call: .
clone_size: many

cdr3_aa: CASSRGQALQETQYF
cdr3_nt: TGTGCCAGCAGCCGGGGACAGGCCCTTCAAGAGACCCAGTACTTC
j_call: TRBJ2-5
v_call: TRBV6-1
cdr3_length: 15
d_call: TRBD1
clone_size: .

cdr3_aa: CASSSADKYEQYF
cdr3_nt: TGTGCCAGCAGTTCGGCGGACAAGTACGAGCAGTACTTC
j_call: TRBJ2-7
v_call: TRBV27
cdr3_length: 13
d_call: .
clone_size: .

cdr3_aa: CASSGGRGNSPLHF
cdr3_nt: TGTGCCAGCAGTGGAGGCCGAGGGAATTCACCCCTCCACTTT
j_call: TRBJ1-6
v_call: TRBV28
cdr3_length: 14
d_call: .
clone_size: .

cdr3_aa: CASSLRTGSETQYF
cdr3_nt: TGTGCCAGCAGCCTGCGGACGGGATCAGAGACCCAGTACTTC
j_call: TRBJ2-5
v_call: TRBV7-9
cdr3_length: 14
d_call: .
clone_size: many

cdr3_aa: CASRSLSGRAGGGLKTQYF
cdr3_nt: TGTGCCAGCAGGTCACTTAGCGGGAGGGCCGGAGGTGGATTGAAGACCCAGTACTTC
j_call: TRBJ2-5
v_call: TRBV28
cdr3_length: 19
d_call: TRBD2
clone_size: .

cdr3_aa: CASIPTSGRETQYF
cdr3_nt: TGTGCCAGCATCCCGACTAGCGGGAGAGAGACCCAGTACTTC
j_call: TRBJ2-5
v_call: TRBV6-1
cdr3_length: 14
d_call: TRBD2
clone_size: .

cdr3_aa: CSSGGSYGYTF
cdr3_nt: TGCAGCTCCGGGGGTTCCTATGGCTACACCTTC
j_call: TRBJ1-2
v_call: TRBV29-1
cdr3_length: 11
d_call: .
clone_size: many

cdr3_aa: CASSHGTGDGLAGEREQYF
cdr3_nt: TGTGCCAGCAGCCACGGGACAGGGGATGGACTAGCGGGAGAGAGGGAGCAGTACTTC
j_call: TRBJ2-7
v_call: TRBV7-8
cdr3_length: 19
d_call: TRBD2
clone_size: many

cdr3_aa: CASSIRDGNTEAFF
cdr3_nt: TGTGCCAGCAGTATAAGGGACGGGAACACTGAAGCTTTCTTT
j_call: TRBJ1-1
v_call: TRBV12-3/TRBV12-4
cdr3_length: 14
d_call: .
clone_size: many

cdr3_aa: CASSDLLAGEGETQYF
cdr3_nt: TGTGCCAGCAGTGATTTACTAGCGGGAGAAGGGGAGACCCAGTACTTC
j_call: TRBJ2-5
v_call: TRBV2
cdr3_length: 16
d_call: TRBD2
clone_size: many

cdr3_aa: CATSRDRGNYGYTF
cdr3_nt: TGTGCCACCAGCAGAGATAGAGGGAACTATGGCTACACCTTC
j_call: TRBJ1-2
v_call: TRBV15
cdr3_length: 14
d_call: .
clone_size: .

cdr3_aa: CASSIDREGGYTF
cdr3_nt: TGTGCCAGCAGTATAGACAGGGAGGGCGGCTACACCTTC
j_call: TRBJ1-2
v_call: TRBV12-3/TRBV12-4
cdr3_length: 13
d_call: TRBD1
clone_size: many

cdr3_aa: CASSPDSSMRTGELFF
cdr3_nt: TGTGCCAGCAGCCCCGACTCGTCTATGAGGACCGGGGAGCTGTTTTTT
j_call: TRBJ2-2
v_call: TRBV11-1
cdr3_length: 16
d_call: .
clone_size: many

cdr3_aa: CASSADGSGEQYF
cdr3_nt: TGTGCCAGCAGTGCCGACGGGAGCGGCGAGCAGTACTTC
j_call: TRBJ2-7
v_call: TRBV6-1
cdr3_length: 13
d_call: .
clone_size: many

cdr3_aa: CASSLRGTGAEQYF
cdr3_nt: TGTGCCAGCAGTTTAAGGGGGACAGGGGCCGAGCAGTACTTC
j_call: TRBJ2-7
v_call: TRBV27
cdr3_length: 14
d_call: TRBD1
clone_size: .